This TCR beta chain was found in a study of cytotoxic CD8 clonotypes in ibrutinib-treated CLL. Findings of the study overall: Ibrutinib response saw clonality rise, and progression saw it return toward baseline.

Clones were read by immunoSEQ multiplex PCR, and TCRdb kept only the in-frame ones, dropping some. The top ten hold under 15% of the sample, which has about 200,000 clones, over 60% seen once. Germline values: CDR1 GTSNPN, CDR2 SVGIG (reference sequence). V dropped 2 bases and J dropped 6; count of bases not matched to a gene: 11. The CDR3 extends over 17 amino acids. On this clone itself: Antigen: not known.

The gene calls are TRBV30 and TRBJ2-3; TRBD2 matches at 13 bases. The sequences come from PBMCs, collected after 24 months of ibrutinib treatment. This sequence originates from a human donor with chronic lymphocytic leukemia. This chain's CDR3 is CAWSRSRTSGSLDTQYF. CDR3 coding DNA: TGTGCCTGGAGTCGCTCGCGGACTAGCGGGAGTTTGGATACGCAGTATTTT.